This entry describes one T cell receptor (beta chain). Antigen specificity is unknown. This sample was included in a study of T cell responses to AZD1222 COVID-19 vaccine. Study-wide results and limits: Donors were chiefly white British, with a greater number of females, and clonal diversity was perhaps underestimated. Spike as a whole was targeted by vaccine-associated CD4 TCRs, dominant at 160-218 and 743-854. No repertoire was sampled before or during the peak T cell response, only after it.

The CDR3 sequence is 15 residues long. Sequencing used immunoSEQ multiplex PCR; TCRdb keeps in-frame clones, though not all of them. The data hold about 150,000 clones, with 75% to 95% observed a single time. The J gene is TRBJ1-4, the V gene TRBV21-1; the D call of TRBD1 is as the table states it, not checked on the DNA. TRBV21-1 is a pseudogene. This clonotype was sampled from an adult in good health. This sample comprised peripheral blood, obtained on day 0 of AZD1222 vaccination. In nucleotides, the CDR3 is TGTGCCAGCAGCTCTTTACAGGGGCCTAATGAAAAACTGTTTTTT. Its translation: CASSSLQGPNEKLFF.